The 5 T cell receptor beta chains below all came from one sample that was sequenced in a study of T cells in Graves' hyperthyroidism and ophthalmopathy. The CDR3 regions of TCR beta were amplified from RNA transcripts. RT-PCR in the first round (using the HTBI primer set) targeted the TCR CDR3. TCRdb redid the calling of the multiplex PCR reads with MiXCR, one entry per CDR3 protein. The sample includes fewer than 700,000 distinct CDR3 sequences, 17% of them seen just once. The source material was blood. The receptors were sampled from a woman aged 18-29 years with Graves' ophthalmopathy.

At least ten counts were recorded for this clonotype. The CDR3 region has the DNA TGTGCCAGCAGTAAATTTGGTCCTAGCACAGATACGCAGTATTTT. Amino acids: CASSKFGPSTDTQYF. The chain joins TRBV3-1 to TRBJ2-3; D unresolved. The CDR3 totals 15 residues. Trimming took off 6 bases at V and 0 bases at J, with 13 bases between the two ends. Germline assignment: CDR1 LGHDT and CDR2 YNNKEL (reference sequence).

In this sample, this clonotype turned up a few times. CDR3 DNA sequence: TGTGCCTGGAGCCCCCAAGAGACCCAGTACTTC. Encoded protein: CAWSPQETQYF. This chain connects TRBV30 to TRBJ2-5, with D hard to call. V was shortened by 3 bases and J by 1 base, with 3 bases between the two germline ends. CDR1 GTSNPN and CDR2 SVGIG come from the germline V gene (reference sequence). CDR3 size: 11 residues. The full variable domain, rest sourced from reference TRBV30 and TRBJ2-5, is SQTIHQWPATLVQPVGSPLSLECTVEGTSNPNLYWYRQAAGRGLQLLFYSVGIGQISSEVPQNLSASRPQDRQFILSSKKLLLSDSGFYLCAWSPQETQYFGPGTRLLVL.

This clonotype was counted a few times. CDR3 sequence (DNA): TGCGCCAGCAGCTCGGGGTCGACGAACACCGGGGAGCTGTTTTTT. It specifies CASSSGSTNTGELFF. The chain is built from TRBV5-1 and TRBJ2-2; tentative D call: TRBD2 (5 bases). The CDR3 totals 15 residues. Germline loops: CDR1 SGHRS, CDR2 YFSETQ. Trimming stripped 3 bases from V and 0 bases from J, with 9 bases between.

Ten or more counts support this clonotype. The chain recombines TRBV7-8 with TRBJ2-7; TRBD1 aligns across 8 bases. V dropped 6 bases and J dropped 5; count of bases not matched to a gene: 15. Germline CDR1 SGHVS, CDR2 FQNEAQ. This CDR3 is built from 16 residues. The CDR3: CASSFLAGQGIHEQYF. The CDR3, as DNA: TGTGCCAGCAGTTTCCTCGCCGGACAGGGAATCCACGAGCAGTACTTC. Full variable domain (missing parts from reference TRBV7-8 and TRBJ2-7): GAGVSQSPRYKVAKRGQDVALRCDPISGHVSLFWYQQALGQGPEFLTYFQNEAQLDKSGLPSDRFFAERPEGSVSTLKIQRTQQEDSAVYLCASSFLAGQGIHEQYFGPGTRLTVT.

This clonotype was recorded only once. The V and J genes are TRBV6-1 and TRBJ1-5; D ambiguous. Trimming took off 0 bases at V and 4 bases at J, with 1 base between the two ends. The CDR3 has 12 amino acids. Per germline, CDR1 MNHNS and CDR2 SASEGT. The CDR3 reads CASSEANQPQHF. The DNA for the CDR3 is TGTGCCAGCAGTGAAGCGAATCAGCCCCAGCATTTT.